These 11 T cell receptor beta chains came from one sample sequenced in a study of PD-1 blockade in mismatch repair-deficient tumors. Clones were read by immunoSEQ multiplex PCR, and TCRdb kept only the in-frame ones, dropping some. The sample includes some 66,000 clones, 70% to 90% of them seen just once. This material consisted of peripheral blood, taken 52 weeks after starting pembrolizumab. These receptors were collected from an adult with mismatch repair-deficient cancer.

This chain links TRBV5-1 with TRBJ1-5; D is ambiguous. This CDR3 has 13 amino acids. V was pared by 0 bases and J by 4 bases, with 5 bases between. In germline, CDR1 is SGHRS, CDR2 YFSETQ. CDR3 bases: TGCGCCAGCAGCTTGGGGGAAAATCAGCCCCAGCATTTT. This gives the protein CASSLGENQPQHF.

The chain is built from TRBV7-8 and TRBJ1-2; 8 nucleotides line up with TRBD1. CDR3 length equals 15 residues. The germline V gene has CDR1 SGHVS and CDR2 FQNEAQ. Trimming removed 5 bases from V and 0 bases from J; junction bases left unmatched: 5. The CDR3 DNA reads TGTGCCAGCAGCACCGGGACAGGACCTAACTATGGCTACACCTTC. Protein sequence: CASSTGTGPNYGYTF. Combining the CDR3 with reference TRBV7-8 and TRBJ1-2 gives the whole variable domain GAGVSQSPRYKVAKRGQDVALRCDPISGHVSLFWYQQALGQGPEFLTYFQNEAQLDKSGLPSDRFFAERPEGSVSTLKIQRTQQEDSAVYLCASSTGTGPNYGYTFGSGTRLTVV.

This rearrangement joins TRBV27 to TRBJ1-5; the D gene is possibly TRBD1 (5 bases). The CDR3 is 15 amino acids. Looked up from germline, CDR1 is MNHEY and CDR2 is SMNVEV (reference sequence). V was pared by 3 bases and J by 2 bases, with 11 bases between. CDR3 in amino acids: CASSFRGLRNQPQHF. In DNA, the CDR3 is TGTGCCAGCAGTTTTAGGGGACTCCGCAATCAGCCCCAGCATTTT.

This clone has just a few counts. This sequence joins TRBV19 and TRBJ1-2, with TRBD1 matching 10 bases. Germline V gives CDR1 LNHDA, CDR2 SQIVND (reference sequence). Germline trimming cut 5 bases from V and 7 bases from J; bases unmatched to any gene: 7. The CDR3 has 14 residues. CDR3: CASSRDRGSGGYTF. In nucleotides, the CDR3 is TGTGCCAGTAGTCGGGACAGGGGAAGTGGTGGCTACACCTTC.

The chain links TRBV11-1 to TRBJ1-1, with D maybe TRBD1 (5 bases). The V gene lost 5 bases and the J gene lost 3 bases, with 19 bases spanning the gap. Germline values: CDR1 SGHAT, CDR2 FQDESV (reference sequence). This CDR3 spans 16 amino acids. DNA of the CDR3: TGTGCCAGCAGCCCCAGGGCCGGAGGTTTGTACACTGAAGCTTTCTTT. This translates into CASSPRAGGLYTEAFF.

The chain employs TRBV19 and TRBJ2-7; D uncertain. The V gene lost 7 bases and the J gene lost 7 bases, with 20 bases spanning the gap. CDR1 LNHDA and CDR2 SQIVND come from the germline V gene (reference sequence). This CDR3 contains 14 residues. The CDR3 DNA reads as TGTGCCAGTACGACAAAGCATTCGTGGCAAGAGCAGTACTTC. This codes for CASTTKHSWQEQYF.

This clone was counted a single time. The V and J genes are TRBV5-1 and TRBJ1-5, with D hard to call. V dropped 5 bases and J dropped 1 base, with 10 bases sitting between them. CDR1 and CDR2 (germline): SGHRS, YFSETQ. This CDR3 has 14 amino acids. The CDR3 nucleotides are TGCGCCAGCAGGGAGAGGCCCAGCAATCAGCCCCAGCATTTT. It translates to CASRERPSNQPQHF. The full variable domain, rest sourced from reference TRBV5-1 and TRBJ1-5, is KAGVTQTPRYLIKTRGQQVTLSCSPISGHRSVSWYQQTPGQGLQFLFEYFSETQRNKGNFPGRFSGRQFSNSRSEMNVSTLELGDSALYLCASRERPSNQPQHFGDGTRLSIL.

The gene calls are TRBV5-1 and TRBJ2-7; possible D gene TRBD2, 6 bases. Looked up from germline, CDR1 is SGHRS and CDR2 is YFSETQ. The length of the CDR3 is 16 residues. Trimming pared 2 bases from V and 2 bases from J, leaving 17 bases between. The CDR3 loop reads CASSFHDGTSTYEQYF. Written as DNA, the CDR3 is TGCGCCAGCAGCTTTCATGATGGGACTTCTACCTACGAGCAGTACTTC.

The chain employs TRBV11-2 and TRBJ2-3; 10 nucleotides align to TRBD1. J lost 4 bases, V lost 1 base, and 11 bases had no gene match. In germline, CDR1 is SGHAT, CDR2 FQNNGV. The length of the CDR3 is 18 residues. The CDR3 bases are TGTGCCAGCAGCTTAGTCGTCCGGGACAGGGGTAGCGCAGATACGCAGTATTTT. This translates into CASSLVVRDRGSADTQYF.

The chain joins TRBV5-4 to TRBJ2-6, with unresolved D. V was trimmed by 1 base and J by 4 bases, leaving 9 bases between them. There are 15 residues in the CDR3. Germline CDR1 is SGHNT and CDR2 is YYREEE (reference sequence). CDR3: CASSLWQAGANVLTF. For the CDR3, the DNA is TGTGCCAGCAGCTTGTGGCAGGCCGGGGCCAACGTCCTGACTTTC.

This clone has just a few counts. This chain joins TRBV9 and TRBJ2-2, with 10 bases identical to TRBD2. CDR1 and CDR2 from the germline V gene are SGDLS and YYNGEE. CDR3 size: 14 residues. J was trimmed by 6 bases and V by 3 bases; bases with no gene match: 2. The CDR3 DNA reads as TGTGCCAGCAGCGCTAGCGGGAGCCCCGGGGAGCTGTTTTTT. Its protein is CASSASGSPGELFF.